These T cell receptor beta chains were read from a single sample in a study of OX40 agonist ivuxolimab in advanced cancers. The method was immunoSEQ multiplex PCR; TCRdb's version includes in-frame clones alone and lacks a portion of them. The table records tens of thousands of clones, 70% to 90% of them present only once. Here the sequenced sample was CD4+ or CD8+ T cells sorted from blood, taken in a trial of the OX40 agonist ivuxolimab. The receptors originated from an adult with an advanced solid tumor such as melanoma, head and neck, liver or kidney cancer. Both conserved end residues are part of each CDR3. D genes are given only for firm matches. The listing skips clone size in some rows; elsewhere it reads once, few, many or a size class.

v_call,j_call,clone_size,d_call,cdr3_aa,cdr3_nt
TRBV28,TRBJ2-3,.,TRBD2,CASSLPTAGTSTDTQYF,TGTGCCAGCAGTCTCCCCACAGCGGGGACTAGCACAGATACGCAGTATTTT
TRBV19,TRBJ1-2,.,.,CASSNSGYGYTF,TGTGCCAGTAGTAATAGTGGGTATGGCTACACCTTC
TRBV30,TRBJ1-1,once,.,CAWKHKDSPNTEAFF,TGTGCCTGGAAACATAAAGACAGCCCGAACACTGAAGCTTTCTTT
TRBV5-6,TRBJ2-5,.,TRBD2,CASRRTSGARKETQYF,TGTGCCAGCAGGCGGACTAGCGGGGCTCGGAAGGAGACCCAGTACTTC
TRBV7-9,TRBJ2-1,once,TRBD1,CASSSNRGSYNEQFF,TGTGCCAGCAGCTCCAACAGGGGCTCCTACAATGAGCAGTTCTTC
TRBV4-1,TRBJ1-6,.,.,CASSQMPGRGSPLHF,TGCGCCAGCAGCCAAATGCCAGGGAGGGGATCACCCCTCCACTTT
TRBV29-1,TRBJ2-3,.,.,CSVEWSDNTQYF,TGCAGCGTTGAATGGAGCGACAATACGCAGTATTTT
TRBV27,TRBJ2-5,.,.,CASRAGAETQYF,TGTGCCAGCAGGGCAGGGGCCGAGACCCAGTACTTC
TRBV2,TRBJ1-2,.,.,CASMAGANYGYTF,TGTGCCAGCATGGCAGGGGCTAACTATGGCTACACCTTC
TRBV9,TRBJ2-7,.,TRBD2,CASSVSGGGEQYF,TGTGCCAGCAGCGTTAGCGGGGGTGGTGAGCAGTACTTC
TRBV19,TRBJ2-2,.,.,CASSTLAGELFF,TGTGCCAGTAGTACTCTAGCCGGGGAGCTGTTTTTT
TRBV9,TRBJ2-7,.,.,CASSVAGGSIEQYF,TGTGCCAGCAGCGTAGCAGGGGGGAGCATCGAGCAGTACTTC
TRBV27,TRBJ1-3,.,.,CASSLASGNTIYF,TGTGCCAGCTCACTAGCCTCTGGAAACACCATATATTTT
TRBV15,TRBJ2-7,.,TRBD2,CATSGTSGRQERTYEQYF,TGTGCCACCAGCGGCACTAGCGGGAGGCAAGAAAGGACCTACGAGCAGTACTTC
TRBV30,TRBJ2-1,once,TRBD1,CAWSVGTASYNEQFF,TGTGCCTGGAGTGTTGGGACAGCCTCCTACAATGAGCAGTTCTTC
TRBV5-6,TRBJ2-5,few,.,CASSLARTNKETQYF,TGTGCCAGCAGCTTGGCCAGGACAAATAAAGAGACCCAGTACTTC
TRBV2,TRBJ1-3,once,TRBD1,CASKIGTGYGNTIYF,TGTGCCAGCAAGATTGGGACAGGGTATGGAAACACCATATATTTT
TRBV7-3,TRBJ2-7,once,.,CASSLASVDSGYEQYF,TGTGCCAGCAGCTTAGCTTCGGTGGACAGTGGCTACGAGCAGTACTTC
TRBV19,TRBJ1-4,few,.,CASSPEGGHEKLFF,TGTGCCAGTAGCCCAGAAGGGGGGCATGAAAAACTGTTTTTT
TRBV13,TRBJ1-6,medium-sized,.,CASSPRDPESTLHF,TGTGCCAGCAGCCCCCGGGACCCCGAATCGACCCTCCACTTT
TRBV27,TRBJ1-3,.,.,CASSLSRGNTIYF,TGTGCCAGCAGTTTATCGCGGGGAAACACCATATATTTT
TRBV11-2,TRBJ1-1,.,.,CASSSGLPNTEAFF,TGTGCCAGCAGCTCCGGACTTCCGAACACTGAAGCTTTCTTT
TRBV28,TRBJ2-5,few,TRBD1,CASRKLTGGAEETQYF,TGTGCCAGCAGGAAACTTACAGGGGGCGCGGAAGAGACCCAGTACTTC
TRBV6-1,TRBJ2-3,once,TRBD2,CASSVTSGSTSSTDTQYF,TGTGCCAGCAGTGTGACTAGCGGGTCCACCTCTAGCACAGATACGCAGTATTTT
TRBV27,TRBJ2-5,.,TRBD2,CASSLLAGEETQYF,TGTGCCAGCAGTTTACTAGCGGGAGAAGAGACCCAGTACTTC
TRBV5-5,TRBJ2-1,.,.,CASSLVSASYNEQFF,TGTGCCAGCAGCTTGGTTTCGGCTTCCTACAATGAGCAGTTCTTC
TRBV27,TRBJ2-7,.,.,CASTQGPAYEQYF,TGTGCCAGCACCCAAGGGCCAGCCTACGAGCAGTACTTC
TRBV28,TRBJ1-2,medium-sized,TRBD1,CASRKRTGRLGYTF,TGTGCCAGCAGAAAACGGACAGGCCGGCTCGGCTACACCTTC
TRBV7-6,TRBJ2-3,.,.,CASSLSSDTQYF,TGTGCCAGCAGCTTGTCGTCAGATACGCAGTATTTT
TRBV4-3,TRBJ1-1,.,TRBD1,CASSQRTGPADTEAFF,TGCGCCAGCAGCCAAAGGACAGGGCCCGCGGACACTGAAGCTTTCTTT
TRBV7-7,TRBJ1-5,medium-sized,TRBD1,CASSVGTGGDQPQHF,TGTGCTAGCAGCGTCGGGACAGGGGGCGATCAGCCCCAGCATTTT
TRBV19,TRBJ2-7,once,.,CASSNGTYEQYF,TGTGCCAGTAGTAACGGGACCTACGAGCAGTACTTC
TRBV5-1,TRBJ2-2,.,TRBD1,CASSFGLTGGRDTGELFF,TGCGCCAGCAGCTTCGGGTTGACAGGGGGAAGGGACACCGGGGAGCTGTTTTTT
TRBV4-3,TRBJ2-7,.,TRBD1,CASSWDRTYEQYF,TGCGCCAGCAGTTGGGACAGGACCTACGAGCAGTACTTC
TRBV27,TRBJ1-4,.,.,CASRQSATNEKLFF,TGTGCCAGCAGGCAGTCAGCAACTAATGAAAAACTGTTTTTT